A single TCR beta chain is shown here with its context. Its antigen remains unidentified. Trimming removed 3 bases from V and 7 bases from J, with 3 bases in between. Germline V gene sequence: CDR1 SQVTM, CDR2 ANQGSEA. This CDR3 has 10 residues. The data stem from a study of graft-versus-host responses after intestinal transplantation. Study context: Every recipient had anti-thymocyte globulin induction and about three years of tacrolimus plus steroids.

Repertoires were generated with immunoSEQ multiplex PCR, while TCRdb's copy carries only in-frame clones and drops some. The sample includes tens of thousands of clones, approximately 95% seen only once; the top ten take 0.49%. The sample was unstimulated CD8+ T cells sorted from spleen or lymph node cells, taken before intestinal transplant. This TCR was sampled from a human donor who received an intestinal transplant. The chain employs TRBV29-1 and TRBJ2-2; D not resolved. The CDR3 loop is CSVDLGELFF. CDR3 DNA: TGCAGCGTTGATCTCGGGGAGCTGTTTTTT.